This TCR beta chain was found in a study of Ad26.COV2.S vaccination and SARS-CoV-2 variants. About the research overall: Into the muscle, Ad26.COV2.S was dosed once or twice, 56 days apart. Study-wide results and caveats: The placebo group had lower spike-specific TCR breadth than the vaccine recipients did.

On this clone: Its antigen remains unidentified.

CDR3 length equals 15 residues. V dropped 5 bases and J dropped 8 bases, with 21 bases sitting between them. Germline lookup yields CDR1 ENHRY and CDR2 SYGVKD. As for treatment: over 15 received Ad26.COV2.S at low or high dose, single or two shots; roughly five received placebo; per-sample allocation not given. Sampling took place 63 days after the first vaccine or placebo injection. Measured with immunoSEQ multiplex PCR; TCRdb has only the in-frame clones, and not every one. The sample carries more than 300,000 clones, around 89% recorded once. The genes are TRBV10-3 and TRBJ1-2, with D possibly TRBD1 on 6 matching bases. The sample in question was peripheral blood, obtained in a trial of Ad26.COV2.S vaccine versus placebo. The sequence was collected from a person between 18 and 65 years old who received the Ad26.COV2.S COVID-19 vaccine or a placebo. CDR3: CAISKGQPGGEGYTF. Written as DNA, the CDR3 is TGTGCCATCAGTAAAGGACAGCCGGGGGGTGAGGGCTACACCTTC.